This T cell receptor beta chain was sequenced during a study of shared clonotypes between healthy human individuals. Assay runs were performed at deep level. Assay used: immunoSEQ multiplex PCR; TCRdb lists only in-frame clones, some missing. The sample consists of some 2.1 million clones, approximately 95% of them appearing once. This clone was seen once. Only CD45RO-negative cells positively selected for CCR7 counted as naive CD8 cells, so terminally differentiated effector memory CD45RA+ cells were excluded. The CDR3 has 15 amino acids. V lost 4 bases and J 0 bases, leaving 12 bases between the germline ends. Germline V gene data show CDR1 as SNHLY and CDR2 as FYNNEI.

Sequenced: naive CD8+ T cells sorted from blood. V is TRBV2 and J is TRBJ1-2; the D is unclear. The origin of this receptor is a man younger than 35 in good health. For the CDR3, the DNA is TGTGCCAGCAGTGGAGACAAGCTCCCTAACTATGGCTACACCTTC. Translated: CASSGDKLPNYGYTF.